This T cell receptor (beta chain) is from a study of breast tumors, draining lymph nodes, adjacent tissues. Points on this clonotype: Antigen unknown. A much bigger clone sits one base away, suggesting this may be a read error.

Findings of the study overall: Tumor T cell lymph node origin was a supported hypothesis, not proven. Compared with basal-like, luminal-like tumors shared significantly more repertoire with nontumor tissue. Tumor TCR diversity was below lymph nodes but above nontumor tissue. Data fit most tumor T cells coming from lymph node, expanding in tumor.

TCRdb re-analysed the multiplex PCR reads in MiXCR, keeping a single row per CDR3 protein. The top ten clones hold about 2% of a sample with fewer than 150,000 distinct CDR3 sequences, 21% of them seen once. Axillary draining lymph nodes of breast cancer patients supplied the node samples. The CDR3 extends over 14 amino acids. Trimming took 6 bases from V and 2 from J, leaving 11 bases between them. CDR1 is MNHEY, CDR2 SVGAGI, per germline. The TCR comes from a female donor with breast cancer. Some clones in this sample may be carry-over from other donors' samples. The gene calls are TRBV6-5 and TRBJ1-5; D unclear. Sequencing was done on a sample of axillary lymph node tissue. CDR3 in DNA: TGTGCCAGCAGAGAAGGGTTGGGCAATCAGCCCCAGCATTTT. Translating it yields CASREGLGNQPQHF.